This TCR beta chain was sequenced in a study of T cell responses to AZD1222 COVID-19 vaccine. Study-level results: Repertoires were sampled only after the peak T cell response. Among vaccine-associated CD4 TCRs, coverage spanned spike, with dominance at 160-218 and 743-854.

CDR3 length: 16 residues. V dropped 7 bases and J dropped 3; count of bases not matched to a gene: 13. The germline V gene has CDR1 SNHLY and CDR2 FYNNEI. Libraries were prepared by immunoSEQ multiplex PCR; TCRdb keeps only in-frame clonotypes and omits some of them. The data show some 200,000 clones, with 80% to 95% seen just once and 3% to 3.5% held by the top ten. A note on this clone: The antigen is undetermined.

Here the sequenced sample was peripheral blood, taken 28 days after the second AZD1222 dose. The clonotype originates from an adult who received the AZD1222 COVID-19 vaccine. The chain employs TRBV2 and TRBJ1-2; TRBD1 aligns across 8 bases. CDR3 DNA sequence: TGTGCCAGCAACCCCGACCGGACAGGGCCTGACTATGGCTACACCTTC. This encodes CASNPDRTGPDYGYTF. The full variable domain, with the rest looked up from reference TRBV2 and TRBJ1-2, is EPEVTQTPSHQVTQMGQEVILRCVPISNHLYFYWYRQILGQKVEFLVSFYNNEISEKSEIFDDQFSVERPDGSNFTLKIRSTKLEDSAMYFCASNPDRTGPDYGYTFGSGTRLTVV.